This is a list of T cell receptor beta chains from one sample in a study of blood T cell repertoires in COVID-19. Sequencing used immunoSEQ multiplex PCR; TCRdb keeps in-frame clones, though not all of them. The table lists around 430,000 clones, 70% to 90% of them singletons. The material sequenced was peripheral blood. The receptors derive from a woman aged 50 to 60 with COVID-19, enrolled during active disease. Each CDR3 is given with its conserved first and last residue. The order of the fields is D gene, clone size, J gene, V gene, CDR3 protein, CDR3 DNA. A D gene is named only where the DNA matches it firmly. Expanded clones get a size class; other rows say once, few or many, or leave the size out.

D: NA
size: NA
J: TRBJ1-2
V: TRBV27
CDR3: CASSLDRGGPGYTF
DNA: TGTGCCAGCAGTCTCGATCGAGGGGGTCCTGGCTACACCTTC

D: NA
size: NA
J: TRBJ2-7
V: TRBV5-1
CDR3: CASSLTPSASSSEGEQYF
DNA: TGCGCCAGCAGCTTGACCCCCTCGGCCTCAAGTTCGGAGGGCGAGCAGTACTTC

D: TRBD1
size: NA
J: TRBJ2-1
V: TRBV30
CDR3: CAWSVQGDNEQFF
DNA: TGTGCCTGGAGTGTACAGGGGGACAATGAGCAGTTCTTC

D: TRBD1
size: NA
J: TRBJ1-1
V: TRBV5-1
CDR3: CASSLTAGGTEAFF
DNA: TGCGCCAGCAGCTTAACCGCAGGGGGCACTGAAGCTTTCTTT

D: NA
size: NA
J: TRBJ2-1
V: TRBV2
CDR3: CASRGVRGDYNEQFF
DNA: TGTGCCAGCAGGGGAGTGCGGGGAGACTACAATGAGCAGTTCTTC

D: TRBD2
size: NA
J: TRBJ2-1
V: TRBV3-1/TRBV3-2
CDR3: CASSQGSLAGVTNEQFF
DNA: TGTGCCAGCAGCCAAGGATCCCTAGCGGGGGTAACGAATGAGCAGTTCTTC

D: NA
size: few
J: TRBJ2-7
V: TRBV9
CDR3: CASSVDGGPSYEQYF
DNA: TGTGCCAGCAGCGTAGATGGAGGGCCCTCCTACGAGCAGTACTTC

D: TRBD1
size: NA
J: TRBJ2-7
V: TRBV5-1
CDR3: CASSLGDRSYEQYF
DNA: TGCGCCAGCAGCCTAGGGGACAGGTCCTACGAGCAGTACTTC

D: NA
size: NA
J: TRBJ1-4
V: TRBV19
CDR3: CASRQRGSDEKLFF
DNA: TGTGCCAGTCGCCAACGAGGGTCGGATGAAAAACTGTTTTTT

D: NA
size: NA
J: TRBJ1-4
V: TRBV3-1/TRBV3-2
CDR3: CASSPYLGELNEKLFF
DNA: TGTGCCAGCAGCCCCTACCTCGGGGAGCTTAATGAAAAACTGTTTTTT

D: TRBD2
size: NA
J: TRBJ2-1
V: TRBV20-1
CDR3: CSARGTSGWHEQFF
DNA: TGCAGTGCTCGTGGGACTAGCGGGTGGCATGAGCAGTTCTTC

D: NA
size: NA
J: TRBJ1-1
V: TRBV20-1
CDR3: CSAGGNGAFF
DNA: TGCAGTGCAGGGGGTAATGGGGCTTTCTTT

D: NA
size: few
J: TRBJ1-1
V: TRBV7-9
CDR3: CASSLELGDTEAFF
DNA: TGTGCCAGCAGCTTAGAACTGGGAGACACTGAAGCTTTCTTT

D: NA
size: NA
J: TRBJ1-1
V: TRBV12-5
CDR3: CASGKKESTEAFF
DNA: TGTGCTAGTGGCAAGAAGGAGAGCACTGAAGCTTTCTTT

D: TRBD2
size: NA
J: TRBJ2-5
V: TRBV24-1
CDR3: CATSSGGQETQYF
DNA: TGTGCCACCTCTAGCGGGGGACAAGAGACCCAGTACTTC

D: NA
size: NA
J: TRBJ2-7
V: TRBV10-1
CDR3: CASSDEGYEQYF
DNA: TGCGCCAGCAGTGATGAGGGCTACGAGCAGTACTTC

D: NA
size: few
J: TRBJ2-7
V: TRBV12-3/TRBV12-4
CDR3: CASSQPTGEQYF
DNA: TGTGCCAGCAGCCAACCAACCGGGGAGCAGTACTTC

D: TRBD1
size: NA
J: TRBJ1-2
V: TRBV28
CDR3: CATYTGTGVGYTF
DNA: TGTGCCACCTACACCGGGACAGGGGTTGGCTACACCTTC

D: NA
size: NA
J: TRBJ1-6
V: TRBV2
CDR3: CASSDPGSYLYNSPLHF
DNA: TGTGCCAGCAGTGATCCAGGGTCGTACCTCTATAATTCACCCCTCCACTTT

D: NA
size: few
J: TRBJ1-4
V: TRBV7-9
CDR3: CASMGFIGGLREKLFF
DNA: TGTGCCAGCATGGGGTTCATCGGGGGGCTGCGTGAAAAACTGTTTTTT

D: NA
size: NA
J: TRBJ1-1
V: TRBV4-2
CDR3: CASSLESAMNTEAFF
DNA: TGTGCCAGCAGCCTCGAATCAGCGATGAACACTGAAGCTTTCTTT

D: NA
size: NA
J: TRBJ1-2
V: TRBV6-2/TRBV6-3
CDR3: CASSLRRNYGYTF
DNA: TGTGCCAGCAGTTTGAGGAGGAACTATGGCTACACCTTC

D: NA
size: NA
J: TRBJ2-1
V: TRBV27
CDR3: CASSLVRGAWNEQFF
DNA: TGTGCCAGCAGTTTAGTTCGGGGGGCGTGGAATGAGCAGTTCTTC

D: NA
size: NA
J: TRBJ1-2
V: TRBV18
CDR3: CASSRTKEHGYTF
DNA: TGTGCCAGCTCCCGGACTAAGGAGCATGGCTACACCTTC

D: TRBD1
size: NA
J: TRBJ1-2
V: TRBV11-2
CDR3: CASSFSDRNGYTF
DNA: TGTGCCAGCAGCTTTTCGGACAGGAACGGCTACACCTTC